This TCR beta chain was recorded in a study of cytomegalovirus exposure and HLA in healthy donors. The overall study: Earlier, 110 million or so unique TCR beta sequences were recovered from approximately 200 million T cells by an analysis.

The PCR contained 60 Vbeta and 13 Jbeta primers. TCRdb's table, derived via immunoSEQ multiplex PCR, lists solely in-frame clones and lacks some. Counted here are over 70,000 clones, 67% occurring once; the ten biggest clones make up roughly 2%. Germline-derived CDR1 and CDR2 are GTSNPN and SVGIG (reference sequence). CDR3 size: 12 residues. V gave up 2 bases and J gave up 12 bases, with 14 bases separating them. This clone was seen only once. The chain has TRBV30 and TRBJ1-5; D not certain. The specimen sequenced was PBMCs. The receptor was isolated from a man aged 30 to 45 in good health and CMV-seronegative. In DNA form, the CDR3 reads TGTGCCTGGAGTCGAGACAAAATAAACCAGCATTTT. Translating it yields CAWSRDKINQHF.